The next 9 T cell receptor beta chains were all read from a single sample in a study of tumor-infiltrating lymphocytes in localized non-small cell lung cancer (dated by TCRdb to 2020 to 2022). Libraries were made using the immunoSEQ multiplex PCR assay. Entries here come from immuneACCESS through TCRdb and include only in-frame sequences with V and J called. Some clones fail to appear in such tables; in the studies checked, an unresolved V gene covers under half of the shortfall, and the cause of the remainder is unknown. The sample table lists some 30,000 clones, approximately 85% of them with a count of one. The ten biggest clones cover roughly 2% of the sample. The sequenced material came from lung tumor tissue. These receptors came from a human donor with non-small cell lung cancer.

The chain links TRBV7-8 to TRBJ2-5; 13 bases map to TRBD2. The CDR3 runs to 15 residues. The germline gives CDR1 SGHVS, CDR2 FQNEAQ. The V segment lost 6 bases and the J segment 5 bases; nucleotides outside the gene matches: 6. As DNA, the CDR3 is TGTGCCAGCAGTTCACCGGGACTAGCGGGGGAGACCCAGTACTTC. Translation gives CASSSPGLAGETQYF.

The CDR3 DNA is TGCAGCGTTTGGGGAATTCATGTGGGGCGAACTGAAGCTTTCTTT. Its protein product is CSVWGIHVGRTEAFF. This chain links TRBV29-1 with TRBJ1-1, with D possibly being TRBD1 (5 bases). The CDR3 extends over 15 amino acids. Trimming removed 5 bases at V and 5 bases at J, with 21 bases between. Germline assignment: CDR1 SQVTM and CDR2 ANQGSEA.

This sequence joins TRBV6-1 and TRBJ2-3; TRBD2 might be the D (6 bases). CDR3 length: 15 residues. Deletions cut 6 bases from V and 0 bases from J, with 13 bases between. Germline CDR1 MNHNS, CDR2 SASEGT. For the CDR3, the DNA is TGTGCCAGCAGCGAGTGGGGGACTAGCACAGATACGCAGTATTTT. Translation: CASSEWGTSTDTQYF.

V usage is TRBV5-1 and J usage is TRBJ1-1, with D hard to call. Germline V lookup: CDR1 SGHRS, CDR2 YFSETQ. Trimming left V 5 bases short and J 7 bases short, with 9 bases between. This CDR3 has 11 amino acids. CDR3 DNA sequence: TGCGCCAGCAGAGGCAGAGATGAAGCTTTCTTT. This sequence encodes CASRGRDEAFF.

This clone was seen only once. The chain uses TRBV7-2 and TRBJ1-1; tentative D call: TRBD1 (5 bases). V was trimmed by 5 bases and J by 1 base, leaving 23 bases between them. CDR3 length: 18 residues. The germline V gene encodes CDR1 SGHTA and CDR2 FQGNSA. CDR3 bases: TGTGCCAGCAGCCCCAAAGGAGGGGCGGGGAGGGGGAACACTGAAGCTTTCTTT. Translation gives CASSPKGGAGRGNTEAFF.

This clone was recorded only once. The chain links TRBV6-4 to TRBJ2-3, with 9 positions matching TRBD2. Germline CDR1 reads MRHNA; CDR2 reads SNTAGT. This CDR3 has 14 residues. V gave up 2 bases and J gave up 6 bases; unmatched junction bases: 3. The CDR3 here is CASSDGRGGDTQYF. The CDR3 DNA is TGTGCCAGCAGTGACGGGCGGGGGGGCGATACGCAGTATTTT.

This chain links TRBV25-1 with TRBJ2-3; 7 bases line up with TRBD2. In germline, CDR1 is MGHDK, CDR2 SYGVNS. The CDR3 contains 17 residues. After removal of 6 bases from V and 2 bases from J, the junction contained 14 bases not matched to a gene. CDR3 amino acids: CASSAFNGGGTTDTQYF. CDR3 bases: TGTGCCAGCAGCGCTTTTAATGGCGGGGGTACCACAGATACGCAGTATTTT.

V and J are TRBV6-5 and TRBJ1-2; the D gene is possibly TRBD1 (5 bases). CDR1 is MNHEY and CDR2 is SVGAGI in the germline V gene. V was pared by 2 bases and J by 2 bases, with 12 bases between. This CDR3 has 15 residues. The CDR3, as DNA: TGTGCCAGCAGTTACAGGGGACCCGGGAACTATGGCTACACCTTC. Its protein product is CASSYRGPGNYGYTF.

The chain is built from TRBV7-3 and TRBJ2-7; either TRBD1 or TRBD2 may supply D (5 bases each). The germline gives CDR1 SGHTA, CDR2 FQGTGA. Trimming pared 0 bases from V and 1 base from J, leaving 10 bases between. The CDR3 extends over 15 amino acids. The CDR3 coding sequence is TGTGCCAGCAGCTTAACACCGGGACCTTCCTACGAGCAGTACTTC. Its protein is CASSLTPGPSYEQYF.